Shown below are 5 T cell receptor beta chains from a single sample sequenced in a study of blood T cell repertoires in COVID-19. Here immunoSEQ multiplex PCR was the method, and the copy in TCRdb shows in-frame clones only, minus some. This table has 250,000 or so clones, roughly 77% appearing once. The sequencing sample was made of peripheral blood. Receptors originate from a woman aged 80 or over with acute or convalescent COVID-19.

This clone was seen a few times. The gene calls are TRBV18 and TRBJ2-1; 9 bases are a match to TRBD2. V shed 1 base and J 3 bases; nucleotides not matched to a gene: 1. The CDR3 sequence is 15 residues long. Germline CDR1 and CDR2: KGHSH and LQKENI. DNA for the CDR3: TGTGCCAGCTCACCACTACTAGCGGGCTACAATGAGCAGTTCTTC. Translating it yields CASSPLLAGYNEQFF.

This sequence joins TRBV5-1 and TRBJ1-1; perhaps TRBD1 as D (5 bases). There are 15 residues in the CDR3. Per the germline V gene, CDR1 is SGHRS and CDR2 is YFSETQ. With 1 base removed from V and 4 bases from J, the gap between germline ends came to 14 bases. CDR3: CASSLSTGVGTEAFF. The DNA for the CDR3 is TGCGCCAGCAGCTTGTCAACAGGAGTGGGCACTGAAGCTTTCTTT.

This clone was recorded many times. The V and J genes are TRBV6-5 and TRBJ2-2; TRBD1 aligns across 9 bases. The CDR3 loop spans 15 amino acids. Trimming cost V 6 bases and J 4 bases; bases outside gene matches: 6. Germline V gene data show CDR1 as MNHEY and CDR2 as SVGAGI. The CDR3 sequence is CASRSGTGPTGELFF. CDR3 DNA: TGTGCCAGCAGGTCCGGGACAGGGCCCACCGGGGAGCTGTTTTTT.

In this sample, this clone turned up once. This sequence joins TRBV5-8 and TRBJ1-2, with 11 bases aligning to TRBD1. CDR1 and CDR2 from the germline V gene are SGHTS and YDEGEE. The ends lost 4 bases at V and 4 bases at J; junction bases unmatched: 6. This CDR3 has 15 residues. The CDR3 nucleotides are TGTGCCAGCAGCCGAATCGGGACAGGGGGCTATGGCTACACCTTC. This codes for CASSRIGTGGYGYTF.

The rearrangement joins TRBV5-4 to TRBJ1-3; possibly TRBD1 for D (5 bases). Germline-derived CDR1 and CDR2 are SGHNT and YYREEE (reference sequence). The CDR3 is 17 amino acids. Trimming cost V 4 bases and J 0 bases, with 17 bases left between them. DNA of the CDR3: TGTGCCAGCAGCACGGGTTCGACGGACATCTCTGGAAACACCATATATTTT. Protein: CASSTGSTDISGNTIYF.